The sequence of this TCR beta chain was determined in a study of blood T cell repertoires in COVID-19. This CDR3 is 16 amino acids long. Germline CDR1 reads SGHNT; CDR2 reads YYREEE (reference sequence). After removal of 0 bases from V and 6 bases from J, the junction contained 8 bases not matched to a gene. Study processing details: Nucleated cell counts were estimated from reference gene primer amplification. Clones were read by immunoSEQ multiplex PCR, and TCRdb kept only the in-frame ones, dropping some. V, J and clone size derive from that table, while D and trimming were established from the DNA sequence. The sample shows about 58,000 clones, 85% of them seen only once.

Sequenced: peripheral blood. The chain employs TRBV5-4 and TRBJ2-1, with 8 bases fitting TRBD1. This TCR was recovered from a man in his forties with active COVID-19. The CDR3 is CASSLAGGAAGNEQFF. As DNA, the CDR3 is TGTGCCAGCAGCTTGGCAGGGGGCGCGGCGGGCAATGAGCAGTTCTTC.